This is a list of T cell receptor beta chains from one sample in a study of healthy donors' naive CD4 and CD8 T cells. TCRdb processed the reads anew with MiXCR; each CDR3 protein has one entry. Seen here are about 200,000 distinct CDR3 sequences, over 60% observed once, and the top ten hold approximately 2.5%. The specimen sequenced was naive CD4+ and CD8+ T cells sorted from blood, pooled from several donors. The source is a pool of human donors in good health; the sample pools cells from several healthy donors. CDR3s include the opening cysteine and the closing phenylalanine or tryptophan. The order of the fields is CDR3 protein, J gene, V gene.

cdr3_aa: CASRRWDIAHGYTF
j_call: TRBJ1-2
v_call: TRBV6-5

cdr3_aa: CASVGQDSYNEQFF
j_call: TRBJ2-1
v_call: TRBV7-8

cdr3_aa: CASSIGKIEAFF
j_call: TRBJ1-1
v_call: TRBV19

cdr3_aa: CASSQNSGLAGPKAHTDTQYF
j_call: TRBJ2-3
v_call: TRBV4-3

cdr3_aa: CAGSFSGQGVFGYTF
j_call: TRBJ1-2
v_call: TRBV27

cdr3_aa: CASSFSRTGQNTEAFF
j_call: TRBJ1-1
v_call: TRBV27

cdr3_aa: CSASLGTGDEKLFF
j_call: TRBJ1-4
v_call: TRBV20-1

cdr3_aa: CASSLAMAKAFF
j_call: TRBJ1-1
v_call: TRBV12-3/TRBV12-4

cdr3_aa: CASSYLSTEAFF
j_call: TRBJ1-1
v_call: TRBV6-5

cdr3_aa: CASSLEGSRIYEQYF
j_call: TRBJ2-7
v_call: TRBV11-2

cdr3_aa: CASSLWRTTQETQYF
j_call: TRBJ2-5
v_call: TRBV11-2